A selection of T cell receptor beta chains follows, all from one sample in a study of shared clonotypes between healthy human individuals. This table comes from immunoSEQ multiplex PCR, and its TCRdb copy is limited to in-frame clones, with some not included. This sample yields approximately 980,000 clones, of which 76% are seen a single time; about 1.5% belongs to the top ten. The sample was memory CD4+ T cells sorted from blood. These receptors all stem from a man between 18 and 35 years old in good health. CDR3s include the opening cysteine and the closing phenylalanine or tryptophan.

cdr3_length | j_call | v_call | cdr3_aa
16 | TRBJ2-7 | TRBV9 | CASSQGSGGGLYEQYF
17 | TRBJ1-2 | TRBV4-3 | CASSQGDWTSVDYGYTF
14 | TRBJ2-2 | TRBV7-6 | CASSPRTSVGELFF
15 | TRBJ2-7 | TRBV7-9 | CASSLGPGRAYEQYF
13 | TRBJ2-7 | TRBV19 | CASRTSGNGEQYF
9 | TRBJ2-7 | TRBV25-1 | CASTHEQYF
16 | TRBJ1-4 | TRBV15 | CATSSHGPGGNEKLFF
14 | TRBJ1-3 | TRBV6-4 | CASHRCLSGNTIYF
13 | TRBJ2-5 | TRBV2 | CASSGGQGETQYF
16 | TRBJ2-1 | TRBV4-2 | CASSQDRLAGVNEQFF
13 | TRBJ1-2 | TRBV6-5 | CASSYSENYGYTF
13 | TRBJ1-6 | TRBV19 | CASSIDRVSPLHF
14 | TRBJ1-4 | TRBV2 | CASSRTEINEKLFF
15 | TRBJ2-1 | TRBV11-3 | CASSLDGRKGNEQFF
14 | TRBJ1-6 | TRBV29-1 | CSVGETGVGSPLHF
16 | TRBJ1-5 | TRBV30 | CAWSVKGPLTGQPQHF
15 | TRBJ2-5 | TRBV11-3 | CASSLDGTPEETQYF
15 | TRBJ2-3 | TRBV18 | CASSPGVRSTDTQYF
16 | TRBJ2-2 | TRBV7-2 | CASSLGTSRLTGELFF
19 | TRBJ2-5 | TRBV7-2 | CASSLVRLAGGLSQETQYF
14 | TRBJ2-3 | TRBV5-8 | CASSFLAGIDTQYF
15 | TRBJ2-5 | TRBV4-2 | CASSQPSATQETQYF